The 18 T cell receptor beta chains below come from one sample, sequenced in a study of T cells in Graves' hyperthyroidism and ophthalmopathy (dated by TCRdb to the late 2010s). Libraries were constructed by multiplex PCR. TCRdb shows the sequencer as Illumina HiSeq 2000. The TCR beta CDR3 regions were amplified from RNA transcripts. The first round of RT-PCR for the TCR CDR3 was performed with the HTBI primer set and the Qiagen OneStep RT-PCR kit. TCRdb handled the public reads itself, with Q25 trimming in fastp and clone calling in MiXCR, and kept productive beta chains. Every entry covers one CDR3 protein and lists the most common genes and DNA from its rows. This sample comprises 200,000 to 300,000 distinct CDR3 sequences, over 20% of them detected only once. Together, the top ten hold about 40% of the sample. The specimen was blood. The receptors originated from a woman in her forties with Graves' ophthalmopathy.

This clonotype has ten or more counts. This chain links TRBV10-3 with TRBJ2-2, with 12 positions matching TRBD2. Germline assignment: CDR1 ENHRY and CDR2 SYGVKD. The CDR3 spans 20 residues. J gave up 6 bases and V 2 bases, and 16 bases lay outside the gene matches. The CDR3 region has the DNA TGTGCCATCAGTGAGGCAACCCGAAGACTAGCGGGAGATTCGGCCGGGGAGCTGTTTTTT. As protein: CAISEATRRLAGDSAGELFF.

This clonotype was counted ten times or more. The rearrangement uses TRBV7-2 and TRBJ1-1, with D tentatively TRBD1 (5 bases). In germline, CDR1 is SGHTA, CDR2 FQGNSA. With 5 bases removed from V and 1 base from J, the gap between germline ends came to 11 bases. The CDR3 is 14 residues long. The CDR3 sequence is CASSVRGWNTEAFF. CDR3 nucleotide sequence: TGTGCCAGCAGCGTTCGGGGGTGGAACACTGAAGCTTTCTTT.

V is TRBV24-1 and J is TRBJ2-7; TRBD1 is a possible D gene (6 bases). The V end lost 4 bases, the J end lost 2 bases, and 20 bases lay between the germline ends. The CDR3 has 17 residues. Looked up from germline, CDR1 is KGHDR and CDR2 is SFDVKD. CDR3 protein: CATSDPIPDSGTYEQYF. CDR3 bases: TGTGCCACCAGTGACCCGATCCCGGACAGTGGGACCTACGAGCAGTACTTC.

At least ten counts were recorded for this clonotype. The rearrangement joins TRBV4-1 to TRBJ2-5, with D unclear. Germline CDR1 is MGHRA and CDR2 is YSYEKL. V dropped 0 bases and J dropped 7 bases, with 12 bases sitting between them. The CDR3 is made up of 14 amino acids. CDR3 region: CASSQEARMTTQYF. The CDR3 DNA follows: TGCGCCAGCAGCCAAGAAGCCCGAATGACGACCCAGTACTTC.

This clonotype has ten or more counts. J is TRBJ1-2 and V is TRBV15; TRBD1 is a possible D gene (6 bases). Trimming removed 5 bases from V and 4 bases from J, with 14 bases in between. CDR1 and CDR2 (germline): LNHNV, YYDKDF (reference sequence). The CDR3 spans 14 residues. The CDR3 DNA reads TGTGCCACCAGCGATTCGGGGGGCCTCTATGGCTACACCTTC. This sequence encodes CATSDSGGLYGYTF.

The sample holds many counts of this clonotype. The chain employs TRBV12-3 or TRBV12-4 and TRBJ1-1; D remains ambiguous. This CDR3 has 11 amino acids. Trimming left V 7 bases short and J 7 bases short, with 10 bases between. The CDR3 bases are TGTGCCAGCAAGATGAGCGGTGAAGCTTTCTTT. Translated, it gives CASKMSGEAFF.

This clonotype was seen many times. The V and J genes are TRBV2 and TRBJ2-5; possibly TRBD2 for D (6 bases). Trimming cost V 10 bases and J 1 base, with 16 bases left between them. Germline V gene sequence: CDR1 SNHLY, CDR2 FYNNEI. The CDR3 loop spans 14 amino acids. CDR3 DNA sequence: TGTGCCACCCTGGGGGTAGCGGTCCAAGAGACCCAGTACTTC. Its protein product is CATLGVAVQETQYF.

This clonotype was recorded at least ten times. This chain uses TRBV20-1 with TRBJ2-5; TRBD1 matches 8 bases. CDR1 is DFQATT, CDR2 SNEGSKA, per germline (reference sequence). The CDR3 is 15 residues long. V was pared by 3 bases and J by 1 base, with 7 bases of the junction left unmatched. CDR3 sequence: CSARRLQGAQETQYF. The CDR3 DNA reads as TGCAGTGCTAGGCGACTTCAGGGGGCCCAAGAGACCCAGTACTTC.

This clonotype was counted at least ten times. The rearrangement joins TRBV20-1 to TRBJ1-1, with D unresolved. Between the trimmed V and J ends, which lost 4 bases and 1 base, there was a span of 7 bases. The CDR3 is 12 amino acids. Germline CDR1 and CDR2: DFQATT and SNEGSKA (reference sequence). Here the CDR3 DNA reads TGCAGTGCTATAGCCCCGAACACTGAAGCTTTCTTT. Its protein product is CSAIAPNTEAFF.

This clonotype was recorded many times. V gene TRBV20-1 combines with J gene TRBJ2-7, with TRBD2 identical over 16 bases. The CDR3 consists of 18 residues. Germline V gene data show CDR1 as DFQATT and CDR2 as SNEGSKA (reference sequence). Unmatched junction bases numbered 9, after V lost 3 bases and J lost 1 base. This CDR3 is CSARGVPGLAGGSYEQYF. Written as DNA, the CDR3 is TGCAGTGCTAGGGGGGTGCCGGGACTAGCGGGAGGGTCCTACGAGCAGTACTTC.

Comments on this clonotype: Because it lacks the conserved phenylalanine or tryptophan at the end, this CDR3 is likely a read error. The chain has TRBV9 and TRBJ2-3; 7 bases are shared with TRBD1. Trimming took 3 bases from V and 4 from J; bases not matched to a gene: 8. The CDR3 contains 15 residues. Germline V gene lookup returns CDR1 SGDLS and CDR2 YYNGEE. For the CDR3, the DNA is TGTGCCAGCAGCGCCACAGGGGCTCCGGCAGATACGCAGTATTCT. Its protein product is CASSATGAPADTQYS.

CDR3 loop: CASGLVQGLGPITEAFF. As DNA, the CDR3 is TGTGCTAGTGGTTTGGTACAGGGGTTAGGGCCTATCACTGAAGCTTTCTTT. V is TRBV12-5 and J is TRBJ1-1; 7 nucleotides line up with TRBD1. V shed 0 bases, J shed 4 bases, and the junction held 11 bases outside the gene matches. Germline V gene lookup returns CDR1 LGHNT and CDR2 FRNRAP. The CDR3 totals 17 residues.

The table lists this clonotype with many counts. The genes are TRBV5-1 and TRBJ2-7; D is perhaps TRBD2 (6 bases). CDR1 SGHRS and CDR2 YFSETQ come from the germline V gene. This CDR3 is built from 14 residues. V was pared by 3 bases and J by 3 bases, with 13 bases between. The CDR3 region is CASSWGDGHYEQYF. In DNA, the CDR3 is TGCGCCAGCAGCTGGGGGGACGGGCACTACGAGCAGTACTTC.

This clonotype was counted ten times or more. V usage is TRBV6-4 and J usage is TRBJ1-2; no clear D gene. CDR1 and CDR2 (germline): MRHNA, SNTAGT. The CDR3 length is 15 residues. Deletions cut 4 bases from V and 4 bases from J, with 16 bases between. The CDR3 DNA reads as TGTGCCAGCAGTGTATCTGGCGAGGGAGGCTATGGCTACACCTTC. Its protein product is CASSVSGEGGYGYTF.

The chain has TRBV6-1 and TRBJ2-5, with D maybe TRBD2 (5 bases). V was trimmed by 6 bases and J by 5 bases, leaving 19 bases between them. This CDR3 spans 15 amino acids. Germline V gives CDR1 MNHNS, CDR2 SASEGT. CDR3 nucleotides: TGTGCCAGCAGCCGCCCTTCGGGTGGCGGGGAGACCCAGTACTTC. Translation: CASSRPSGGGETQYF.

Ten or more counts support this clonotype. The chain uses TRBV5-6 and TRBJ2-3, with D hard to call. The V and J ends lost 3 bases and 6 bases respectively, with 5 bases between them. The CDR3 runs to 11 residues. Germline CDR1 is SGHDT and CDR2 is YYEEEE. The CDR3 sequence is CASSSWDTQYF. CDR3 in DNA: TGTGCCAGCAGCTCGTGGGATACGCAGTATTTT. The variable domain in full, with the rest retrieved from reference TRBV5-6 and TRBJ2-3, is DAGVTQSPTHLIKTRGQQVTLRCSPKSGHDTVSWYQQALGQGPQFIFQYYEEEERQRGNFPDRFSGHQFPNYSSELNVNALLLGDSALYLCASSSWDTQYFGPGTRLTVL.

This clonotype was found many times. This chain uses TRBV12-3 or TRBV12-4 with TRBJ1-5; D is ambiguous. V gave up 5 bases and J gave up 1 base, with 6 bases separating them. The CDR3 has 13 amino acids. In nucleotides, the CDR3 is TGTGCCAGCAGTGGGGTCAGCAATCAGCCCCAGCATTTT. It encodes CASSGVSNQPQHF.

This clonotype showed up many times. The chain links TRBV28 to TRBJ1-2; a weak D match, TRBD1 (5 bases). The CDR3 runs to 13 residues. Trimming left V 3 bases short and J 8 bases short, with 13 bases between. Per germline, CDR1 MDHEN and CDR2 SYDVKM. CDR3 coding DNA: TGTGCCAGCAGTTTTTCAGGGAAGTACGGCTACACCTTC. Its protein product is CASSFSGKYGYTF.